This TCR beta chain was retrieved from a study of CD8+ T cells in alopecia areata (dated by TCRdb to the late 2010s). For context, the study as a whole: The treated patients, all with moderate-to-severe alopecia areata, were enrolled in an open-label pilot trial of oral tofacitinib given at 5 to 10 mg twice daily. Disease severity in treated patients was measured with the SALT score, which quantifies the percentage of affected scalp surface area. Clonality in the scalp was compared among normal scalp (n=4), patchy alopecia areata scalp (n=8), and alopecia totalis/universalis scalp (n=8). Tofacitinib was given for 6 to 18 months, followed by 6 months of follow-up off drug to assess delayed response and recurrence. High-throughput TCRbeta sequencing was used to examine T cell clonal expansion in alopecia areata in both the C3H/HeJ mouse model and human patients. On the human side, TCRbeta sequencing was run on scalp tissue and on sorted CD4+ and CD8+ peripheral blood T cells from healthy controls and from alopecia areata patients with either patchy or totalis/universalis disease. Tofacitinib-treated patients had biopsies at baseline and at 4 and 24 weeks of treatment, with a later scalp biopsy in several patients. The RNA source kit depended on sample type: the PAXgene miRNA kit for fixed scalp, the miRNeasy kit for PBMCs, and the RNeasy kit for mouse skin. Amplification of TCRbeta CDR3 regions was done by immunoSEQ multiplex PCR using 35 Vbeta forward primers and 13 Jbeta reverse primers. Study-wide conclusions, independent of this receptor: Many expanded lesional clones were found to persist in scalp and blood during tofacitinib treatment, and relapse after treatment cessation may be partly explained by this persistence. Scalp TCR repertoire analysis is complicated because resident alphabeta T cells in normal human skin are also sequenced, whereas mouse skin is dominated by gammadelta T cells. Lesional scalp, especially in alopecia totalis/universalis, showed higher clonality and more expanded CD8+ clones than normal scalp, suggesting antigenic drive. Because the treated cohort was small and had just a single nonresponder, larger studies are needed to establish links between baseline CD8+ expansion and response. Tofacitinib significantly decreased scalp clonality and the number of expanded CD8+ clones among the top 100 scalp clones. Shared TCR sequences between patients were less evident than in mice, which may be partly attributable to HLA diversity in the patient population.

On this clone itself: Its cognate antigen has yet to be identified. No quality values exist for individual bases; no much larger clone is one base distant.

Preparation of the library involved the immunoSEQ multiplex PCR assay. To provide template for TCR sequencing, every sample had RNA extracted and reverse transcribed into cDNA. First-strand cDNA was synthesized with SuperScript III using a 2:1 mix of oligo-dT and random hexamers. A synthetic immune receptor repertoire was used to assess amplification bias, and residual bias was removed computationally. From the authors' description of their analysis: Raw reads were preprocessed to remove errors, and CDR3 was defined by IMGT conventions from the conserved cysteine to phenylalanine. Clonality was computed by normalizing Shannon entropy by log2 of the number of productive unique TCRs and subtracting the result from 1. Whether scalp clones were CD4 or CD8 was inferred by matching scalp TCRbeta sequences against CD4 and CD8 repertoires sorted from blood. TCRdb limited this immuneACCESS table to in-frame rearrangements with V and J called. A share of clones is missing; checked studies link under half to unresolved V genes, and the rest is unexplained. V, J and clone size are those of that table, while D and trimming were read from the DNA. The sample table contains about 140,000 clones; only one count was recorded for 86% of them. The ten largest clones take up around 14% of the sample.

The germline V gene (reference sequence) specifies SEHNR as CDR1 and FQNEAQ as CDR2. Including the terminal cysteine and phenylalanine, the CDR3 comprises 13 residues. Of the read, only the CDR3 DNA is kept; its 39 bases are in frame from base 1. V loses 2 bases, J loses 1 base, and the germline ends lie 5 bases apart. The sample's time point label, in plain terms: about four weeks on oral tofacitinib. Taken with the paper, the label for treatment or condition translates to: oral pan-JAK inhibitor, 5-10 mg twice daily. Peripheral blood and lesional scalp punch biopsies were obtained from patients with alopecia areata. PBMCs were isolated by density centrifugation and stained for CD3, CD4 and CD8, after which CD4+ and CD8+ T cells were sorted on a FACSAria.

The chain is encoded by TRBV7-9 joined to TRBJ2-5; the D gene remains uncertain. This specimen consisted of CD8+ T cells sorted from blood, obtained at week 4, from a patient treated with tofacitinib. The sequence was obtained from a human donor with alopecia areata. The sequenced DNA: TGTGCCAGCAGCTTAACGATCCAAGAGACCCAGTACTTC. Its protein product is CASSLTIQETQYF.